Described below is a single T cell receptor (beta chain) sequence and its context. The antigen remains unidentified. This record comes from a study of OX40 agonist ivuxolimab in advanced cancers. Across the study: Three patients had partial responses: one hepatocellular carcinoma, two cutaneous melanoma. Overall study results and limits: The mean number of expanded clones was higher in CD8+ T cells than in CD4+.

Clones were sequenced by immunoSEQ multiplex PCR, and TCRdb holds only the in-frame ones, with some missing. The sample yields some 80,000 clones, 84% seen once. Germline CDR1 reads SNHLY; CDR2 reads FYNNEI. CDR3 length: 14 amino acids. J lost 5 bases, V lost 6 bases, and 4 bases had no gene match. The receptor's source is an adult with an advanced solid tumor such as melanoma, head and neck, liver or kidney cancer. The starting material was CD4+ or CD8+ T cells sorted from blood, obtained in a trial of the OX40 agonist ivuxolimab. This chain links TRBV2 with TRBJ2-3; 11 bases agree with TRBD1. Here the CDR3 DNA reads TGTGCCAGCAGGACCGGGACAGGGGGAGATACGCAGTATTTT. Its translation: CASRTGTGGDTQYF.